The 17 T cell receptor beta chains below come from one sample, sequenced in a study of cytomegalovirus exposure and HLA in healthy donors. With 60 Vbeta and 13 Jbeta primers, the PCR was carried out. Clones were read by immunoSEQ multiplex PCR, and TCRdb kept only the in-frame ones, dropping some. Seen here are about 94,000 clones, roughly four fifths observed once, and the top ten hold 9% to 12%. The sample comprised PBMCs. The source is a human donor in good health.

The J gene is TRBJ1-3, the V gene TRBV18; D unresolved. CDR3 length: 15 amino acids. V lost 2 bases and J 2 bases, leaving 10 bases between the germline ends. The germline V gene encodes CDR1 KGHSH and CDR2 LQKENI. Here the CDR3 DNA reads TGTGCCAGCTCACCAATGACACAAACTGGAAACACCATATATTTT. It encodes CASSPMTQTGNTIYF.

The chain employs TRBV19 and TRBJ1-2; D is unclear. CDR1 LNHDA and CDR2 SQIVND come from the germline V gene (reference sequence). V was clipped by 10 bases and J by 0 bases, with 21 bases between them. CDR3 length equals 16 residues. CDR3 residues: CATQSDQAQPNYGYTF. CDR3 DNA: TGTGCCACCCAGTCTGATCAGGCGCAACCTAACTATGGCTACACCTTC. The variable domain in full, completed from reference TRBV19 and TRBJ1-2, reads DGGITQSPKYLFRKEGQNVTLSCEQNLNHDAMYWYRQDPGQGLRLIYYSQIVNDFQKGDIAEGYSVSREKKESFPLTVTSAQKNPTAFYLCATQSDQAQPNYGYTFGSGTRLTVV.

The V and J genes are TRBV7-9 and TRBJ1-2; D perhaps matches TRBD1 (5 bases). Trimming removed 5 bases at V and 5 bases at J, with 12 bases between. The CDR3 runs to 13 residues. Germline V gene sequence: CDR1 SEHNR, CDR2 FQNEAQ (reference sequence). CDR3 DNA sequence: TGTGCCAGCAGCGCCTGGGGGGAATATGGCTACACCTTC. Residues: CASSAWGEYGYTF.

The CDR3 here is CASSFGRGVGRNTGELFF. Here the CDR3 DNA reads TGTGCCAGCAGCTTCGGGAGGGGGGTAGGGCGTAACACCGGGGAGCTGTTTTTT. The gene calls are TRBV7-2 and TRBJ2-2; 8 nucleotides match TRBD2. Trimming at V came to 3 bases and at J to 2 bases, leaving 11 bases not matched to a gene. The CDR3 consists of 18 residues. Germline loops: CDR1 SGHTA, CDR2 FQGNSA.

This clone came up a few times. J is TRBJ2-1 and V is TRBV6-6, with a weak D call TRBD1 (5 bases). Trimming shortened V by 5 bases and J by 5 bases, and 7 bases separated the two germline ends. There are 12 residues in the CDR3. CDR1 MNHNY and CDR2 SVGAGI come from the germline V gene (reference sequence). The CDR3 sequence is CASSLRDNEQFF. CDR3 DNA: TGTGCCAGCAGTCTCAGGGACAATGAGCAGTTCTTC.

This chain joins TRBV5-1 and TRBJ2-5, with D maybe TRBD1 (5 bases). Per the germline V gene, CDR1 is SGHRS and CDR2 is YFSETQ. The CDR3 consists of 14 residues. The V gene lost 6 bases and the J gene lost 4 bases, with 16 bases spanning the gap. CDR3 region: CASTPSRVRETQYF. CDR3 nucleotide sequence: TGCGCCAGCACCCCGAGCAGGGTTCGAGAGACCCAGTACTTC.

The table lists this clone with a few counts. This chain links TRBV10-3 with TRBJ2-7, with 7 bases identical to TRBD1. Germline V gene data show CDR1 as ENHRY and CDR2 as SYGVKD. The CDR3 sequence is 15 residues long. With V trimmed by 2 bases and J by 5 bases, 9 bases remained unmatched. The CDR3 loop is CAISEGTGETDEQYF. CDR3 bases: TGTGCCATCAGTGAGGGCACAGGGGAGACCGACGAGCAGTACTTC.

V gene TRBV30 combines with J gene TRBJ2-5; 13 bases are shared with TRBD2. The V gene end was trimmed by 0 bases and the J gene end by 7 bases; junction bases not matched to a gene: 20. CDR1 and CDR2 from the germline V gene are GTSNPN and SVGIG (reference sequence). This CDR3 is built from 20 residues. The CDR3 reads CAWSVSSATSGGGGLGTQYF. As DNA, the CDR3 is TGTGCCTGGAGTGTATCGTCGGCTACTAGCGGGGGGGGAGGGTTGGGGACCCAGTACTTC.

Sample share makes this clone medium-sized. CDR3 bases: TGTGCCAGCAGCCAAGATGAATCCGGGACTAGCGGGGCCACAGATACGCAGTATTTT. Its protein product is CASSQDESGTSGATDTQYF. This chain uses TRBV4-2 with TRBJ2-3; 13 bases line up with TRBD2. CDR1 is LGHNA, CDR2 YNFKEQ, per germline. V shed 0 bases, J shed 2 bases, and the junction held 8 bases outside the gene matches. The CDR3 totals 19 residues.

The chain links TRBV29-1 to TRBJ2-5, with D tentatively TRBD1 (5 bases). The CDR3 loop spans 14 amino acids. V was trimmed by 5 bases and J by 5 bases, leaving 18 bases between them. The V gene's germline CDR1 is SQVTM and CDR2 ANQGSEA. In DNA form, the CDR3 reads TGCAGCGTTTTACCGACACCCAGGGCGGAGACCCAGTACTTC. Encoded protein: CSVLPTPRAETQYF.

This clone has only a few counts. V gene TRBV12-2 combines with J gene TRBJ1-5. TRBV12-2 is flagged as a pseudogene. The CDR3 is 13 amino acids. In nucleotides, the CDR3 is TGTGCAAGTCGCTTAAGAGGGTCCCAGCCCCAGCATTTT. It is translated as CASRLRGSQPQHF.

This rearrangement joins TRBV7-2 to TRBJ2-5, with D perhaps matching TRBD2 (6 bases). Germline loops: CDR1 SGHTA, CDR2 FQGNSA. Trimming cost V 3 bases and J 7 bases, with 18 bases left between them. There are 15 residues in the CDR3. CDR3 coding DNA: TGTGCCAGCAGCTTTGCGGGGACGGCGGAAGCGACCCAGTACTTC. It translates to CASSFAGTAEATQYF.

The J gene is TRBJ1-2, the V gene TRBV4-3, with TRBD1 matching 7 bases. V lost 0 bases and J lost 10; bases outside the gene matches: 8. Germline CDR1 reads LGHNA; CDR2 reads YSLEER. CDR3 length equals 14 residues. Written as DNA, the CDR3 is TGCGCCAGCAGCCAAGATCAGGACAGGCTCGACTACACCTTC. Its protein product is CASSQDQDRLDYTF.

This clone was picked up one time. The chain carries TRBV9 and TRBJ2-3; TRBD2 aligns across 8 bases. In germline, CDR1 is SGDLS, CDR2 YYNGEE. The CDR3 sequence is 16 residues long. V lost 3 bases to trimming and J lost 4 bases; unmatched junction nucleotides: 10. CDR3 coding DNA: TGTGCCAGCAGCGACTTCGGGACTAGTCAGGCAGATACGCAGTATTTT. Its protein product is CASSDFGTSQADTQYF.

This clone appeared a few times. The chain carries TRBV5-1 and TRBJ2-7; tentatively, D is TRBD2 (5 bases). This CDR3 is built from 15 residues. Trimming removed 0 bases at V and 5 bases at J, with 15 bases between. Germline assignment: CDR1 SGHRS and CDR2 YFSETQ. The CDR3 nucleotides are TGCGCCAGCAGCTTGGCCTCTAGCAAGGCGCACGAGCAGTACTTC. This translates into CASSLASSKAHEQYF.

The gene calls are TRBV18 and TRBJ1-3, with unresolved D. The CDR3 has 11 amino acids. Germline-derived CDR1 and CDR2 are KGHSH and LQKENI. Trimming left V 6 bases short and J 8 bases short, with 8 bases between. The CDR3 DNA reads as TGTGCCAGCTCGCCGAGGGACACCATATATTTT. Residues: CASSPRDTIYF.

The rearrangement uses TRBV19 and TRBJ1-2; 8 bases line up with TRBD1. CDR1 and CDR2 from the germline V gene are LNHDA and SQIVND (reference sequence). There are 12 residues in the CDR3. V trimming: 7 bases; J trimming: 8 bases; junction bases outside the gene matches: 6. The CDR3 DNA is TGTGCCAGTAAGACCCGGACAGGGGGCTACACCTTC. Translation: CASKTRTGGYTF.